Listed below are T cell receptor beta chains from one sample, sequenced in a study of radiotherapy plus CTLA-4 blockade in lung cancer. Here immunoSEQ multiplex PCR was the method, and the copy in TCRdb shows in-frame clones only, minus some. The sample contains fewer than 95,000 clones, under 90% of which appear only once. The material sequenced was peripheral blood, taken from a patient treated with radiotherapy plus ipilimumab. All receptors derive from a human donor with non-small cell lung cancer who had stable disease on radiotherapy plus ipilimumab. Each CDR3 is given without its conserved first and last residue. Each record gives: V gene, D gene, CDR3 protein. D genes are given only for firm matches.

>TRBV6-1|NA
ASSEMEYSNQPQH
>TRBV5-1|NA
ASSLDRSRTDTQY
>TRBV5-1|NA
ASSQGHTSGNTIY
>TRBV10-3|TRBD2
AIAGTSTYNEQF
>TRBV27|NA
ASTSRGGNQPQH
>TRBV9|NA
ASSVVGGGTEAF
>TRBV6-1|TRBD1
ASSPGTGGNQPQH
>TRBV7-6|TRBD1
ASSLRTGSAGANVLT
>TRBV2|NA
ASSGDGAEQY
>TRBV5-1|NA
ASSLGGQGMNSPLH
>TRBV2|NA
ASRRGGTTNEKLF
>TRBV29-1|TRBD2
SVADGGGADTQY
>TRBV5-4|TRBD2
ASSSSSGSYEQY
>TRBV9|TRBD2
ASSVVASGQETQY
>TRBV18|TRBD1
ASSPPPGQGESPLH
>TRBV5-1|TRBD2
ASSQGLAGQAGQF